This T cell receptor beta chain was recorded in a study of cytomegalovirus exposure and HLA in healthy donors. Researchers ran the PCR with 60 Vbeta and 13 Jbeta primers. Using immunoSEQ multiplex PCR, the repertoire was profiled, and TCRdb retains in-frame clones only, with some absent. The table shows roughly 150,000 clones, with roughly 77% occurring only once. This clone showed up just a few times. With 3 bases removed from V and 7 bases from J, the gap between germline ends came to 10 bases. The CDR3 runs to 13 residues. CDR1 is MNHEY, CDR2 SMNVEV, per germline (reference sequence). The gene calls are TRBV27 and TRBJ1-5; D not certain. The sequencing input was PBMCs. The sequence was collected from a young man in good health. Written as DNA, the CDR3 is TGTGCCAGCAGTTTTAGAGGAAGGCAGCCCCAGCATTTT. Translated, it gives CASSFRGRQPQHF.